This TCR beta chain derives from a study of cytomegalovirus exposure and HLA in healthy donors. Study as a whole: Among the approximately 400 donors who were genotyped, over 70% fell in the genetic ancestry cluster that is associated with self-reported Caucasian donors.

In regard to this clone: Its antigen is not identified.

Primers included in the PCR were 60 Vbeta and 13 Jbeta primers. TCRdb's table, derived via immunoSEQ multiplex PCR, lists solely in-frame clones and lacks some. This repertoire comprises over 100,000 clones; its ten largest clones make up 6.8%. Overall study findings and caveats: The Asian-associated ancestry cluster reportedly had fewer N-insertions than the approximately 690-donor mean in a later analysis. A later analysis showed that HLA-associated TCR beta chains had undergone more clonal expansion than equally common others. CMV serostatus was the sole immune exposure data available.

The CDR3 length is 17 residues. V lost 3 bases, J lost 0 bases, and 16 bases lay in between. Germline V gene sequence: CDR1 SGHRS, CDR2 YFSETQ. This receptor was taken from a man aged 40-49 years in good health and CMV-seropositive. The rearrangement links TRBV5-1 to TRBJ2-1, with D possibly TRBD2 on 5 matching bases. Sequencing was done on a sample of PBMCs. For the CDR3, the DNA is TGCGCCAGCAGCTCCCTGGGGTTGGACTCCTCCTACAATGAGCAGTTCTTC. Its translation is CASSSLGLDSSYNEQFF.